Included here is one T cell receptor beta chain sequence, with context. Produced via immunoSEQ multiplex PCR; TCRdb's table is partial and in-frame only. The repertoire holds about 2.3 million clones, with roughly 93% as singletons. The source of the sample is a study of shared clonotypes between healthy human individuals. The ends lost 6 bases at V and 8 bases at J; junction bases unmatched: 11. The germline V gene encodes CDR1 MNHNS and CDR2 SASEGT. This CDR3 is 14 amino acids long. The sample comprised naive CD4+ T cells from PBMCs. Subset defined: CD45RA+ positively selected. The TCR was taken from a man between 18 and 29 years old in good health. Some clones in this sample may be carry-over from other donors' samples. The chain combines TRBV6-1 with TRBJ1-2, with 8 bases identical to TRBD1. For the CDR3, the DNA is TGTGCCAGCAGCAAGGGGGGACAGGATCTCGGCTACACCTTC. The encoded protein is CASSKGGQDLGYTF.